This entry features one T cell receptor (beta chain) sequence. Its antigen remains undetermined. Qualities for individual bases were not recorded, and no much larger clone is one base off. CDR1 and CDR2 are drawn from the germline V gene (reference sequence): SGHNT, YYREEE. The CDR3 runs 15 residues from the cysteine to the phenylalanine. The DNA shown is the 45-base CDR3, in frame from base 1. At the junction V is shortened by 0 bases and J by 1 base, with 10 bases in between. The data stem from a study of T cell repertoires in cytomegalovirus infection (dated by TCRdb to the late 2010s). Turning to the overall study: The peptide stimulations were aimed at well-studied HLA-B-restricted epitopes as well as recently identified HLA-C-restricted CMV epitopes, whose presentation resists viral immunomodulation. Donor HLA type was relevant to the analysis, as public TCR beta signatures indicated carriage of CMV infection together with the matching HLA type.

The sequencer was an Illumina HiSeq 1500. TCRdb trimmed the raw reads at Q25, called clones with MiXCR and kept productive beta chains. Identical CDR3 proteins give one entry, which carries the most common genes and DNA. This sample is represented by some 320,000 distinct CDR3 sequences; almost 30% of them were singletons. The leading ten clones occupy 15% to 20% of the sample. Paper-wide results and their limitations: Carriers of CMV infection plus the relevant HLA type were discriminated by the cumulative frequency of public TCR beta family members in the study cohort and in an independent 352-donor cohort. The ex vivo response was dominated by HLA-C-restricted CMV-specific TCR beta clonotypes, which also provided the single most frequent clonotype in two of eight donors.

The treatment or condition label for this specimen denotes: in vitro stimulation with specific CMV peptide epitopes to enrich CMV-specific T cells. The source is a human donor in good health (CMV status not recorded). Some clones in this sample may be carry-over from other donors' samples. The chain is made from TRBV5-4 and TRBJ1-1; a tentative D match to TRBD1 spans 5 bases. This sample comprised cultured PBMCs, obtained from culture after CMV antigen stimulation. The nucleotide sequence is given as TGTGCCAGCAGCTTGGCCCGGGACGAGAACACTGAAGCTTTCTTT. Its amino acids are CASSLARDENTEAFF.